The TCR beta chain described here comes from a study of blood T cell repertoires in COVID-19. The CDR3 has 17 residues. V lost 0 bases, J lost 5 bases, and 13 bases stayed unmatched. CDR1 is SGDLS, CDR2 YYNGEE, per germline. The assay was immunoSEQ multiplex PCR, and TCRdb's table has in-frame clones only and misses some. The data contain about 140,000 clones, over 80% of them singletons. Material for sequencing was peripheral blood. The chain combines TRBV9 with TRBJ2-5, with 7 bases aligning to TRBD2. This receptor was identified in a woman aged 80 or over with acute or convalescent COVID-19. The CDR3 coding sequence is TGTGCCAGCAGCGTAGTGGGAAGCGGGGCCCCCCGGGAGACCCAGTACTTC. It translates to CASSVVGSGAPRETQYF.